This entry lists 32 T cell receptor beta chains sequenced from one sample in a study of PD-1 blockade in mismatch repair-deficient tumors. TCRdb keeps only in-frame clones here, not all; method: immunoSEQ multiplex PCR. The data contain tens of thousands of clones, about 72% of them seen just once; the ten biggest clones take up about 5%. The specimen was peripheral blood, collected 2 weeks after starting pembrolizumab. These receptors were obtained from an adult with mismatch repair-deficient cancer.

The chain links TRBV11-2 to TRBJ2-7; 11 nucleotides match TRBD2. V lost 5 bases, J lost 4 bases, and 4 bases stayed unmatched. Germline V gene lookup returns CDR1 SGHAT and CDR2 FQNNGV. This CDR3 comprises 14 residues. CDR3 sequence: CASSSSGRGYEQYF. The CDR3 DNA sequence: TGTGCCAGCAGCAGTAGCGGGAGGGGTTACGAGCAGTACTTC.

The chain carries TRBV12-1 and TRBJ2-1; the table assigns TRBD1, which was not confirmed against the DNA. TRBV12-1 is given as a pseudogene. The CDR3 consists of 17 residues. CDR3: CASSKTGSTPPPGEQFF. The CDR3 DNA reads TGTGCCAGCAGCAAGACAGGGTCGACGCCACCACCGGGTGAGCAGTTCTTC.

This rearrangement joins TRBV7-9 to TRBJ2-3; 13 bases line up with TRBD2. The CDR3 covers 17 residues. Trimming removed 6 bases from V and 3 bases from J; junction bases left unmatched: 9. The V gene's germline CDR1 is SEHNR and CDR2 FQNEAQ (reference sequence). CDR3 in amino acids: CASRGLAGANETDTQYF. DNA for the CDR3: TGTGCCAGCAGAGGACTAGCGGGAGCTAATGAGACAGATACGCAGTATTTT.

This clone was counted between two and nine times. This chain uses TRBV19 with TRBJ2-5, with a tentative D call TRBD2 (6 bases). CDR3 length: 13 residues. From germline, CDR1 is LNHDA and CDR2 SQIVND (reference sequence). Trimming removed 4 bases from V and 7 bases from J, with 13 bases in between. This chain's CDR3 is CASSTNGGVTQYF. The CDR3 DNA reads as TGTGCCAGTAGTACTAACGGGGGAGTGACCCAGTACTTC.

The V gene is TRBV2, the J gene TRBJ1-2, with a tentative D call TRBD1 (6 bases). CDR3 length: 15 amino acids. V was cut by 6 bases and J by 4 bases, with 18 bases left in between. Germline loops: CDR1 SNHLY, CDR2 FYNNEI. The CDR3 loop reads CASSGLQGSAYGYTF. The DNA of the CDR3 is TGTGCCAGCAGCGGGCTACAGGGTTCGGCCTATGGCTACACCTTC.

The chain links TRBV29-1 to TRBJ2-3; the match to TRBD1 covers 7 bases. V lost 4 bases and J lost 2; bases outside the gene matches: 6. The CDR3 is 14 amino acids. CDR1 is SQVTM and CDR2 is ANQGSEA in the germline V gene. The CDR3, as DNA: TGCAGCGTTGTCGGCAGGGGGTTCACAGATACGCAGTATTTT. Protein sequence: CSVVGRGFTDTQYF.

The V call is TRBV7-9, the J call TRBJ2-7; the match to TRBD2 covers 13 bases. The CDR3 length is 16 residues. Germline CDR1 reads SEHNR; CDR2 reads FQNEAQ (reference sequence). With V trimmed by 6 bases and J by 4 bases, 9 bases remained unmatched. The chain's CDR3 is CASSLDRTSGRYEQYF. CDR3 in DNA: TGTGCCAGCAGTCTTGATAGGACTAGCGGGAGATACGAGCAGTACTTC.

The chain couples TRBV10-2 to TRBJ1-2; D gene ambiguous. The CDR3 is made up of 15 amino acids. The V gene lost 5 bases and the J gene lost 2 bases, with 15 bases spanning the gap. From germline, CDR1 is WSHSY and CDR2 SAAADI. CDR3 protein: CASSPGAGSNYGYTF. The CDR3 DNA is TGCGCCAGCAGTCCCGGTGCAGGATCCAACTATGGCTACACCTTC.

The rearrangement joins TRBV9 to TRBJ1-2; D call uncertain. Germline CDR1 reads SGDLS; CDR2 reads YYNGEE. Trimming removed 6 bases at V and 1 base at J, with 19 bases between. This CDR3 has 16 residues. The CDR3 sequence is CASTPLGGLNNYGYTF. The CDR3 nucleotides read TGTGCCAGCACCCCTTTGGGAGGATTAAATAACTATGGCTACACCTTC.

J is TRBJ1-5 and V is TRBV27; D gene uncertain. This CDR3 comprises 13 residues. Germline V lookup: CDR1 MNHEY, CDR2 SMNVEV (reference sequence). Trimming took off 4 bases at V and 4 bases at J, with 8 bases between the two ends. The CDR3 DNA follows: TGTGCCAGCAGTTGGCTGTTTAATCAGCCCCAGCATTTT. Its protein product is CASSWLFNQPQHF.

The chain couples TRBV19 to TRBJ1-2; no clear D gene. The germline V gene encodes CDR1 LNHDA and CDR2 SQIVND (reference sequence). CDR3 size: 14 residues. The CDR3: CASEDIGRDYGYTF. CDR3 DNA sequence: TGTGCTTCGGAGGATATAGGGCGAGACTATGGCTACACCTTC.

V gene TRBV6-5 combines with J gene TRBJ2-1; weak D call: TRBD2 (6 bases). V dropped 6 bases and J dropped 4 bases, with 16 bases sitting between them. In germline, CDR1 is MNHEY, CDR2 SVGAGI. This CDR3 spans 15 amino acids. CDR3 in amino acids: CASRELSSEYNEQFF. The CDR3 DNA sequence: TGTGCCAGCAGAGAACTTTCTAGCGAGTACAATGAGCAGTTCTTC.

This chain links TRBV6-4 with TRBJ2-1; 12 positions agree with TRBD2. Germline V gives CDR1 MRHNA, CDR2 SNTAGT. The junction had 1 base not matched to a gene; V was cut back by 4 bases and J by 0 bases. This CDR3 has 16 residues. This chain's CDR3 is CASSASGRGSYNEQFF. The CDR3 nucleotides are TGTGCCAGCAGTGCTAGCGGGAGGGGCTCCTACAATGAGCAGTTCTTC.

The J gene is TRBJ1-1, the V gene TRBV2; D remains unclear. Germline CDR1 is SNHLY and CDR2 is FYNNEI. There are 13 residues in the CDR3. Trimming took 6 bases from V and 0 from J, leaving 8 bases between them. As DNA, the CDR3 is TGTGCCAGCAGCCTCAGCGTGAACACTGAAGCTTTCTTT. Translated: CASSLSVNTEAFF.

This chain joins TRBV7-8 and TRBJ2-1, with TRBD2 matching over 9 bases. CDR1 is SGHVS and CDR2 is FQNEAQ in the germline V gene. The junction had 10 bases not matched to a gene; V was cut back by 5 bases and J by 5 bases. This CDR3 is 16 amino acids long. The CDR3 DNA reads as TGTGCCAGCAGCCAAAGACTAGCGGAGAGTAACAATGAGCAGTTCTTC. Protein product: CASSQRLAESNNEQFF.

The chain carries TRBV18 and TRBJ1-3, with unresolved D. This CDR3 contains 14 residues. The ends were cut back, 3 bases at V and 2 bases at J, with 8 bases in the middle. CDR1 KGHSH and CDR2 LQKENI come from the germline V gene. CDR3 in amino acids: CASSPPAPGNTIYF. In DNA form, the CDR3 reads TGTGCCAGCTCACCCCCGGCCCCTGGAAACACCATATATTTT.

This sequence joins TRBV25-1 and TRBJ2-5; D gene uncertain. The CDR3 is 13 residues long. Trimming took off 2 bases at V and 0 bases at J, with 4 bases between the two ends. CDR1 is MGHDK, CDR2 SYGVNS, per germline. CDR3 amino acids: CASSEGYQETQYF. In nucleotides, the CDR3 is TGTGCCAGCAGTGAAGGGTACCAAGAGACCCAGTACTTC.

The rearrangement links TRBV5-4 to TRBJ2-2, with D possibly matching TRBD2 (6 bases). Trimming removed 1 base at V and 6 bases at J, with 13 bases between. The CDR3 runs 15 residues. Germline assignment: CDR1 SGHNT and CDR2 YYREEE (reference sequence). The CDR3 protein is CASSLRRDAPGELFF. CDR3 sequence (DNA): TGTGCCAGCAGCTTGAGGCGGGACGCTCCCGGGGAGCTGTTTTTT.

This clone was observed a handful of times. This chain uses TRBV7-2 with TRBJ2-7, with 9 bases fitting TRBD2. In germline, CDR1 is SGHTA, CDR2 FQGNSA. Trimming took 5 bases from V and 1 from J; bases not matched to a gene: 3. The CDR3 contains 14 residues. For the CDR3, the DNA is TGTGCCAGCAGCGCGGGAGGGCCGTCCTACGAGCAGTACTTC. This sequence encodes CASSAGGPSYEQYF.

This sequence joins TRBV5-6 and TRBJ2-7, with 8 bases that match TRBD1. The V gene end was trimmed by 4 bases and the J gene end by 5 bases; junction bases not matched to a gene: 8. The CDR3 totals 14 residues. Germline CDR1 is SGHDT and CDR2 is YYEEEE. In DNA, the CDR3 is TGTGCCAGCAGCCCCGGGACAGGCTTGAACGAGCAGTACTTC. Protein product: CASSPGTGLNEQYF.

The chain carries TRBV5-5 and TRBJ2-7; the D gene is possibly TRBD1 (6 bases). CDR3 length: 14 amino acids. Trimming shortened V by 6 bases and J by 0 bases, and 13 bases separated the two germline ends. CDR1 and CDR2 from the germline V gene are SGHKS and YYEKEE (reference sequence). The CDR3, as DNA: TGTGCCAGCAACCCCGGGACACCCTCCTACGAGCAGTACTTC. Amino acid sequence: CASNPGTPSYEQYF.

The rearrangement joins TRBV2 to TRBJ2-1, with no clear D. The CDR3 has 14 amino acids. Trimming cost V 6 bases and J 0 bases, with 9 bases left between them. CDR1 and CDR2 (germline): SNHLY, FYNNEI. The DNA of the CDR3 is TGTGCCAGCAGGTGGGGTCTCTCCTACAATGAGCAGTTCTTC. Its translation: CASRWGLSYNEQFF. The full variable domain, its missing parts supplied by reference TRBV2 and TRBJ2-1, is EPEVTQTPSHQVTQMGQEVILRCVPISNHLYFYWYRQILGQKVEFLVSFYNNEISEKSEIFDDQFSVERPDGSNFTLKIRSTKLEDSAMYFCASRWGLSYNEQFFGPGTRLTVL.

There are a few counts of this clone. The CDR3 sequence: CASSKRPGETQYF. In DNA, the CDR3 is TGTGCCAGCTCAAAAAGACCGGGGGAGACCCAGTACTTC. The chain joins TRBV18 to TRBJ2-5; tentatively, D is TRBD2 (5 bases). The CDR3 is 13 residues long. Trimming took off 5 bases at V and 5 bases at J, with 12 bases between the two ends. Germline CDR1 is KGHSH and CDR2 is LQKENI.

This clone was seen a single time. This sequence joins TRBV18 and TRBJ2-3, with D possibly TRBD2 on 6 matching bases. The CDR3 totals 18 residues. Germline assignment: CDR1 KGHSH and CDR2 LQKENI. The V gene lost 4 bases and the J gene lost 4 bases, with 24 bases spanning the gap. The DNA of the CDR3 is TGTGCCAGCTCACTATCGATATTGGGAGGAGCTCGGCCAGATACGCAGTATTTT. Protein: CASSLSILGGARPDTQYF.

This clone was detected a few times. The J gene is TRBJ1-2, the V gene TRBV2, with TRBD1 matching over 8 bases. J lost 2 bases, V lost 6 bases, and 5 bases had no gene match. The CDR3 loop spans 14 amino acids. Germline-derived CDR1 and CDR2 are SNHLY and FYNNEI. This chain's CDR3 is CASRDRASNYGYTF. The CDR3 DNA is TGTGCCAGCAGGGACAGGGCTTCGAACTATGGCTACACCTTC.

The chain employs TRBV5-6 and TRBJ1-5; 7 bases fit TRBD1. The CDR3 contains 16 residues. The V segment lost 4 bases and the J segment 5 bases; nucleotides outside the gene matches: 12. Germline CDR1 and CDR2: SGHDT and YYEEEE. CDR3 DNA sequence: TGTGCCAGCAGCCTCCACGGGACAGAATTTTATCAGCCCCAGCATTTT. As protein: CASSLHGTEFYQPQHF.

V usage is TRBV19 and J usage is TRBJ1-2, with D tentatively TRBD1 (5 bases). Deletions cut 5 bases from V and 8 bases from J, with 30 bases between. This CDR3 comprises 18 residues. Germline V lookup: CDR1 LNHDA, CDR2 SQIVND (reference sequence). DNA of the CDR3: TGTGCCAGTAGTCCCACCCGCGACGGACACCCGAGGGGCGGCGGCTACACCTTC. This translates into CASSPTRDGHPRGGGYTF.

The chain has TRBV7-2 and TRBJ2-1; unclear D gene. Germline values: CDR1 SGHTA, CDR2 FQGNSA. The CDR3 spans 16 residues. Deletions cut 0 bases from V and 8 bases from J, with 17 bases between. The CDR3 sequence: CASSLAWQKGNYEQFF. In DNA form, the CDR3 reads TGTGCCAGCAGCTTAGCGTGGCAGAAGGGCAACTATGAGCAGTTCTTC.

In this sample, this clone turned up a few times. V gene TRBV6-5 combines with J gene TRBJ2-7, with D perhaps TRBD2 (6 bases). This CDR3 is 15 amino acids long. V lost 2 bases to trimming and J lost 3 bases, with 14 bases between them. Germline V gives CDR1 MNHEY, CDR2 SVGAGI. Here the CDR3 DNA reads TGTGCCAGCAGTTACCACCGGGAGCGCAGCTACGAGCAGTACTTC. Encoded protein: CASSYHRERSYEQYF.

The CDR3 loop reads CASSEGAPSYGYTF. The CDR3 bases are TGTGCCAGCAGTGAAGGGGCTCCCTCCTATGGCTACACCTTC. The chain joins TRBV6-1 to TRBJ1-2; D is uncertain. The CDR3 totals 14 residues. V was cut by 1 base and J by 4 bases, with 10 bases left in between. Germline CDR1 MNHNS, CDR2 SASEGT.

The CDR3 nucleotides read TGTGCCAGCTCATTCACGATGTATCAGCTTTCGAACGATGAGCAGTTCTTC. Residues: CASSFTMYQLSNDEQFF. The chain has TRBV18 and TRBJ2-1; unclear D gene. The CDR3 runs 17 residues. Trimming stripped 5 bases from V and 8 bases from J, with 25 bases between. CDR1 and CDR2 from the germline V gene are KGHSH and LQKENI.

CDR3 sequence reads: CASSVGGGVSNEQFF. The CDR3 DNA reads TGTGCCAGCAGCGTAGGAGGGGGAGTGTCGAATGAGCAGTTCTTC. The chain has TRBV9 and TRBJ2-1, with a possible D match to TRBD1 (6 bases). CDR3 length: 15 residues. Trimming removed 0 bases from V and 7 bases from J, with 14 bases in between. Germline CDR1 SGDLS, CDR2 YYNGEE.